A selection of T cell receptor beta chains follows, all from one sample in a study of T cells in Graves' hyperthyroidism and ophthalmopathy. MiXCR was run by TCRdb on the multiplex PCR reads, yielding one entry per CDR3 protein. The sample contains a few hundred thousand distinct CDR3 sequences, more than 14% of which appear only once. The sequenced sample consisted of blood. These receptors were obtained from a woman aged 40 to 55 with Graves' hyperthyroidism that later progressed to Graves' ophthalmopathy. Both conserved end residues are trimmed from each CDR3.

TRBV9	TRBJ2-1	ASSPTSGRIGEQF
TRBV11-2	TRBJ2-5	ASSFGAQETQY
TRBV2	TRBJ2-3	ASATISGGGDTQY
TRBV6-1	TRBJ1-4	ASSPLSNEKLF
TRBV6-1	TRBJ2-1	ASSEWAGAYNEQF
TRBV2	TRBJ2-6	ASYDWANVLT
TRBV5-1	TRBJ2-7	ASSLAGSDNWNEQY
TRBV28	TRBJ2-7	ASSPSSGPPGTYEQY
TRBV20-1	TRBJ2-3	SALPGTFDNTQY
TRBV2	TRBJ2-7	ASSPTLQGVQY
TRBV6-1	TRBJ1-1	ASPPGLTTTEAF
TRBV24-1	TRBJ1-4	ATSDRTGANEELF
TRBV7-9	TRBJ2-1	ASSSTKPTVNEQF
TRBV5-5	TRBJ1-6	ASSSSGTDNSPLH
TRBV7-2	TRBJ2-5	ASSFFLRTDQTETQY
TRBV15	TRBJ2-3	ATSSGLAGNTDTQY
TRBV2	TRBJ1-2	ASSEGQAFAGSYGYT
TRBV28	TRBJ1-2	AFGELRAVT
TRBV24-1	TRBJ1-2	ATSDSRDRGWWGYT